The sequence of this TCR beta chain was determined in a study of regulatory T cells in long-lasting Graves disease. Library construction for TCR beta used iRepertoire HTBI primers and Arm-PCR of CDR3 regions. TCRdb ran MiXCR on the multiplex PCR reads and lists one entry per CDR3 protein. The table records more than 300,000 distinct CDR3 sequences, around 15% of them present only once. The CDR3 is 13 residues long. V was pared by 6 bases and J by 5 bases, with 4 bases of the junction left unmatched. Germline loops: CDR1 MNHEY, CDR2 SMNVEV (reference sequence). For this clonotype: Its antigen is not known.

Time point in this sample: newly diagnosed GD, antithyroid drugs for less than 3 months. The TCR library was made from RNA that had been extracted from PBMCs in TRIzol. Study-level findings and limits: Owing to a sample size that was small, accuracy may have been reduced. Lower TCR diversity was seen in persistent Graves' patients than in newly diagnosed ones.

These data are also associated with another study on T cells in Graves' hyperthyroidism and ophthalmopathy. Turning to that study: When ophthalmopathy did not progress within 18 months, Graves' hyperthyroidism was considered stable. The model foresaw ophthalmopathy a median roughly 6 months prior to onset.

V usage is TRBV27 and J usage is TRBJ1-1, with TRBD1 identical over 9 bases. The TCR was taken from a woman under 30 with Graves disease. Sequencing used peripheral blood mononuclear cells (PBMCs), obtained at new diagnosis, from a patient treated with antithyroid drugs. CDR3 in amino acids: CASRGTGRTEAFF. CDR3 coding DNA: TGTGCCAGCAGGGGGACAGGGCGGACTGAAGCTTTCTTT.